One sample yielded the 22 T cell receptor beta chains listed below, sequenced in a study of brain T cells in children with intractable seizures. TCRdb's table, derived via immunoSEQ multiplex PCR, lists solely in-frame clones and lacks some. The sample consists of about 340,000 clones, about 93% of them appearing once. This sample's time point: blood from clinic visit 5 months post-surgery; TSC patient then seizure free. The specimen comprised peripheral blood, sampled approximately 5 months after surgery. These receptors all come from a boy under three years old with tuberous sclerosis and intractable seizures.

This clone was recorded only once. The J gene is TRBJ1-1, the V gene TRBV24-1; TRBD1 might be the D (6 bases). CDR3 length equals 13 residues. V lost 10 bases to trimming and J lost 4 bases, with 15 bases between them. CDR1 is KGHDR, CDR2 SFDVKD, per germline. In DNA form, the CDR3 reads TGTGCCACGAAACAGGGCTGGGGCACTGAAGCTTTCTTT. It codes for CATKQGWGTEAFF.

This chain uses TRBV3-1 (or the pseudogene TRBV3-2) with TRBJ2-3; D not certain. The CDR3 has 15 amino acids. Trimming took off 0 bases at V and 2 bases at J, with 9 bases between the two ends. In germline, CDR1 is LGHDT, CDR2 YNNKEL (reference sequence). The CDR3 protein is CASSQEIQATDTQYF. CDR3 nucleotides: TGTGCCAGCAGCCAAGAGATCCAGGCCACAGATACGCAGTATTTT.

The chain uses TRBV4-2 and TRBJ2-3, with D tentatively TRBD1 (6 bases). Germline V lookup: CDR1 LGHNA, CDR2 YNFKEQ. Trimming shortened V by 0 bases and J by 1 base, and 14 bases separated the two germline ends. The CDR3 runs 17 residues. CDR3 bases: TGTGCCAGCAGCCAAGAGATTGTTCCAGGGGGCACAGATACGCAGTATTTT. Protein: CASSQEIVPGGTDTQYF.

This chain connects TRBV15 to TRBJ2-1, with TRBD2 matching over 11 bases. CDR1 is LNHNV and CDR2 is YYDKDF in the germline V gene (reference sequence). This CDR3 is 17 amino acids long. The V and J ends lost 1 base and 3 bases, in that order; junction bases with no gene match: 5. In DNA form, the CDR3 reads TGTGCCACCAGCAGAGGCCTCGGGACTAGCGGCTACAATGAGCAGTTCTTC. Translation gives CATSRGLGTSGYNEQFF. The whole variable domain, filled in from reference TRBV15 and TRBJ2-1, reads DAMVIQNPRYQVTQFGKPVTLSCSQTLNHNVMYWYQQKSSQAPKLLFHYYDKDFNNEADTPDNFQSRRPNTSFCFLDIRSPGLGDTAMYLCATSRGLGTSGYNEQFFGPGTRLTVL.

The gene calls are TRBV11-3 and TRBJ2-1, with TRBD2 matching 9 bases. Germline CDR1 is SGHNT and CDR2 is YENEEA. This CDR3 contains 12 residues. The ends lost 4 bases at V and 10 bases at J; junction bases unmatched: 2. DNA for the CDR3: TGTGCCAGCAGCTCCACTAGCGGGGAGCAGTTCTTC. Translation: CASSSTSGEQFF.

The chain joins TRBV30 to TRBJ1-3, with unresolved D. The V gene's germline CDR1 is GTSNPN and CDR2 SVGIG (reference sequence). Trimming took off 5 bases at V and 0 bases at J, with 11 bases between the two ends. The length of the CDR3 is 14 residues. Written as DNA, the CDR3 is TGTGCCTGGGCCTCCGGGAGCTCTGGAAACACCATATATTTT. Its translation is CAWASGSSGNTIYF. The full variable domain, with the rest looked up from reference TRBV30 and TRBJ1-3, is SQTIHQWPATLVQPVGSPLSLECTVEGTSNPNLYWYRQAAGRGLQLLFYSVGIGQISSEVPQNLSASRPQDRQFILSSKKLLLSDSGFYLCAWASGSSGNTIYFGEGSWLTVV.

This clone came up once. This chain joins TRBV10-1 and TRBJ1-1, with TRBD1 as a possible D gene (6 bases). Deletions cut 6 bases from V and 4 bases from J, with 12 bases between. The length of the CDR3 is 13 residues. CDR1 and CDR2 from the germline V gene are WNHNN and SYGVQD (reference sequence). CDR3 coding DNA: TGCGCCAGCAGCCTATCAGGGGTCACTGAAGCTTTCTTT. This encodes CASSLSGVTEAFF.

The V and J genes are TRBV6-5 and TRBJ1-2; 9 positions match TRBD1. The CDR3 is 14 residues long. Germline CDR1 MNHEY, CDR2 SVGAGI. V was clipped by 5 bases and J by 4 bases; unmatched bases: 5. The CDR3 reads CASSRDRVGYGYTF. For the CDR3, the DNA is TGTGCCAGCAGTCGGGACAGGGTAGGCTATGGCTACACCTTC.

V gene TRBV10-3 combines with J gene TRBJ2-3; 8 nucleotides match TRBD1. This CDR3 has 13 amino acids. The germline gives CDR1 ENHRY, CDR2 SYGVKD. The junction had 5 bases not matched to a gene; V was cut back by 10 bases and J by 2 bases. CDR3 DNA: TGTGCCACCGGACAGGGAAACACAGATACGCAGTATTTT. Its translation is CATGQGNTDTQYF.

The chain recombines TRBV2 with TRBJ2-2; tentatively, D is TRBD2 (6 bases). This CDR3 is built from 13 residues. CDR1 and CDR2 from the germline V gene are SNHLY and FYNNEI. V lost 7 bases, J lost 5 bases, and 11 bases lay in between. CDR3 sequence: CASIRDLTGELFF. For the CDR3, the DNA is TGTGCCAGCATCAGGGACTTAACCGGGGAGCTGTTTTTT. The full variable domain, in which reference TRBV2 and TRBJ2-2 provide the parts outside the CDR3, is EPEVTQTPSHQVTQMGQEVILRCVPISNHLYFYWYRQILGQKVEFLVSFYNNEISEKSEIFDDQFSVERPDGSNFTLKIRSTKLEDSAMYFCASIRDLTGELFFGEGSRLTVL.

In nucleotides, the CDR3 is TGTGCCAGCAGGGGGACAGGGTTAGGCGAGCAGTACTTC. Amino acids: CASRGTGLGEQYF. This chain joins TRBV6-5 and TRBJ2-7; 9 positions agree with TRBD1. Germline V CDR1 and CDR2: MNHEY, SVGAGI. The CDR3 sequence is 13 residues long. The ends lost 6 bases at V and 6 bases at J; junction bases unmatched: 6.

The rearrangement links TRBV5-6 to TRBJ2-7; the D gene is possibly TRBD2 (6 bases). This CDR3 spans 16 amino acids. Trimming stripped 1 base from V and 5 bases from J, with 19 bases between. The germline gives CDR1 SGHDT, CDR2 YYEEEE. In DNA, the CDR3 is TGTGCCAGCAGCTTGAGGAGGGTCTTGATTGGGGACGAGCAGTACTTC. Translated, it gives CASSLRRVLIGDEQYF.

The CDR3 protein is CASSPDHYEQYF. The CDR3 bases are TGTGCCAGCAGTCCCGACCACTACGAGCAGTACTTC. The chain is built from TRBV27 and TRBJ2-7; D not resolved. The germline gives CDR1 MNHEY, CDR2 SMNVEV (reference sequence). The CDR3 sequence is 12 residues long. Trimming pared 5 bases from V and 3 bases from J, leaving 8 bases between.

The chain links TRBV6-1 to TRBJ1-1; D may be TRBD1 (5 bases). Germline V gives CDR1 MNHNS, CDR2 SASEGT. The germline V and J ends were trimmed by 2 bases and 5 bases, with 24 bases remaining between them. This CDR3 is built from 18 residues. In DNA form, the CDR3 reads TGTGCCAGCAGTGAAACTGACCGCCGGGGGGGTCTAGGGACTGAAGCTTTCTTT. It encodes CASSETDRRGGLGTEAFF.

The V call is TRBV15, the J call TRBJ1-2; D is possibly TRBD1 (6 bases). V dropped 0 bases and J dropped 10 bases, with 18 bases sitting between them. This CDR3 is 15 amino acids long. Per germline, CDR1 LNHNV and CDR2 YYDKDF (reference sequence). The CDR3 nucleotides read TGTGCCACCAGCAGAGATCTTACAGGGCTCGTGGTCTACACCTTC. Its translation is CATSRDLTGLVVYTF. Full variable domain (remainder filled in from reference TRBV15 and TRBJ1-2): DAMVIQNPRYQVTQFGKPVTLSCSQTLNHNVMYWYQQKSSQAPKLLFHYYDKDFNNEADTPDNFQSRRPNTSFCFLDIRSPGLGDTAMYLCATSRDLTGLVVYTFGSGTRLTVV.

This chain connects TRBV7-9 to TRBJ2-1; D gene ambiguous. Germline CDR1 reads SEHNR; CDR2 reads FQNEAQ (reference sequence). V was trimmed by 5 bases and J by 9 bases, leaving 14 bases between them. CDR3 size: 13 residues. The CDR3 coding sequence is TGTGCCAGCAGCCCGAGCCGGGTGGGTGAGCAGTTCTTC. This codes for CASSPSRVGEQFF.

This rearrangement joins TRBV6-6 to TRBJ1-1; maybe TRBD1 (6 bases). Germline assignment: CDR1 MNHNY and CDR2 SVGAGI (reference sequence). V lost 6 bases, J lost 7 bases, and 9 bases lay in between. CDR3 length: 11 amino acids. DNA of the CDR3: TGTGCCAGCAGCCAGGACAGTGAAGCTTTCTTT. Encoded protein: CASSQDSEAFF.

The gene calls are TRBV7-6 and TRBJ2-5; D gene unclear. Trimming stripped 8 bases from V and 1 base from J, with 11 bases between. The CDR3 spans 13 residues. Germline loops: CDR1 SGHVS, CDR2 FNYEAQ. The CDR3 sequence: CASGPTPQETQYF. The DNA for the CDR3 is TGTGCCAGCGGGCCGACACCCCAAGAGACCCAGTACTTC. Full variable domain (missing parts from reference TRBV7-6 and TRBJ2-5): GAGVSQSPRYKVTKRGQDVALRCDPISGHVSLYWYRQALGQGPEFLTYFNYEAQQDKSGLPNDRFSAERPEGSISTLTIQRTEQRDSAMYRCASGPTPQETQYFGPGTRLLVL.

This clone is a singleton in its sample. The chain recombines TRBV29-1 with TRBJ2-7, with 7 nucleotides matching TRBD2. V gave up 3 bases and J gave up 1 base; unmatched junction bases: 6. Germline CDR1 is SQVTM and CDR2 is ANQGSEA. The CDR3 loop spans 14 amino acids. In nucleotides, the CDR3 is TGCAGCGTTGACGGGGGGAAAGAGTCCTACGAGCAGTACTTC. It yields the protein CSVDGGKESYEQYF.

V is TRBV30 and J is TRBJ2-3; 8 bases are a match to TRBD2. CDR1 is GTSNPN and CDR2 is SVGIG in the germline V gene (reference sequence). The junction had 7 bases not matched to a gene; V was cut back by 1 base and J by 4 bases. This CDR3 contains 15 residues. CDR3 sequence reads: CAWSGPPGGADTQYF. CDR3 nucleotides: TGTGCCTGGAGTGGGCCGCCGGGGGGGGCAGATACGCAGTATTTT.

The chain carries TRBV19 and TRBJ2-2, with 9 positions matching TRBD1. This CDR3 contains 15 residues. Germline V CDR1 and CDR2: LNHDA, SQIVND (reference sequence). Germline trimming cut 9 bases from V and 1 base from J; bases unmatched to any gene: 6. CDR3 region: CARVPGQGNTGELFF. As DNA, the CDR3 is TGTGCCAGGGTACCGGGACAGGGGAACACCGGGGAGCTGTTTTTT.

V usage is TRBV13 and J usage is TRBJ2-7, with a possible D match to TRBD1 (5 bases). The germline CDR1 and CDR2 sequences are PRHDT and FYEKMQ (reference sequence). The CDR3 runs to 15 residues. Trimming took 4 bases from V and 1 from J, leaving 14 bases between them. The CDR3 sequence is CASSSPTTGSYEQYF. DNA of the CDR3: TGTGCCAGCAGCTCGCCGACAACAGGTTCCTACGAGCAGTACTTC.